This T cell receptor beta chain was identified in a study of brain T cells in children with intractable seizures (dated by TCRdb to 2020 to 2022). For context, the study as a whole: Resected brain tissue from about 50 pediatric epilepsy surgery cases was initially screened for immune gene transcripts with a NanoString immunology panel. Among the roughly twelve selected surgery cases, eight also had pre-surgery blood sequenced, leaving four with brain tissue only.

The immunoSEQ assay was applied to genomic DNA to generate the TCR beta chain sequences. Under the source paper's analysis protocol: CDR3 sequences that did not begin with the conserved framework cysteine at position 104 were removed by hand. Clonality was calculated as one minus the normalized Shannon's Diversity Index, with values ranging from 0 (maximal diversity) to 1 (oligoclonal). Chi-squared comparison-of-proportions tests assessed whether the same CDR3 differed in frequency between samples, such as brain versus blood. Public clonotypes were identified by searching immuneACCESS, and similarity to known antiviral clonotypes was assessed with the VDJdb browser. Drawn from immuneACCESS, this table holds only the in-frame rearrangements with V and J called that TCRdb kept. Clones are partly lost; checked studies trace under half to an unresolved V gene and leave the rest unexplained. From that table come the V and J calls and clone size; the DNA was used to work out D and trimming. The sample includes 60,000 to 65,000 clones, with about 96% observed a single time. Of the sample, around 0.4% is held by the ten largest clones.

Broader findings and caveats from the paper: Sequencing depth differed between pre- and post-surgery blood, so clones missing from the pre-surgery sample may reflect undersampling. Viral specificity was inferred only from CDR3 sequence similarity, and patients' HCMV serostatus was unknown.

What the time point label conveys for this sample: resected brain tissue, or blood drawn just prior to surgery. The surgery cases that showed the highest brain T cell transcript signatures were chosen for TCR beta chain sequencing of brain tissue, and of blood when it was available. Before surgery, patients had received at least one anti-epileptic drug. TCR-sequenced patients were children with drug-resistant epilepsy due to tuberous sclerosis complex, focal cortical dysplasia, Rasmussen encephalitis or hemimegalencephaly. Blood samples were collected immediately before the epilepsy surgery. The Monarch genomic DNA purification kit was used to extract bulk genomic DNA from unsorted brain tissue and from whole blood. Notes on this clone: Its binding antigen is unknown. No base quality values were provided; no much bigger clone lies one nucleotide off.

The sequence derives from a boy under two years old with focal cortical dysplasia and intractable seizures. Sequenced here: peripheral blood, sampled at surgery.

The CDR3 reads CASSPGLAGVTGELFF. The DNA sequence follows: TGCGCCAGCAGCCCGGGACTAGCGGGAGTAACCGGGGAGCTGTTTTTT. Here the chain combines TRBV4-1 and TRBJ2-2; 14 central nucleotides agree with TRBD2. V and J are trimmed by 4 bases and 5 bases, and the gene matches miss 3 bases of the junction. Based on the germline V gene, the CDR1 and CDR2 sequences are MGHRA and YSYEKL. From cysteine to phenylalanine, the CDR3 is 16 amino acids long. Here the CDR3 DNA is all that survives: 48 bases in frame from base 1.